Listed here are 10 T cell receptor beta chains from one sample, sequenced in a study of brain metastases from non-small cell lung cancer. Profiling relied on immunoSEQ multiplex PCR, and the TCRdb table lists in-frame clones only, not all of them. The table has about 1,600 clones, roughly four fifths seen once; the top ten hold 8.5% to 10%. The sample taken for sequencing was tumor-adjacent normal tissue. The receptors come from a donor aged 40 or older with non-small cell lung cancer.

As concerns this clone: The junction departs from germline at one end; a sequencing error may be responsible. V is TRBV6-5 and J is TRBJ2-7; 9 nucleotides agree with TRBD2. CDR1 and CDR2 (germline): MNHEY, SVGAGI. The CDR3 covers 12 residues. DNA of the CDR3: TGCTACTCTCGGGGTAGCGGGAGTGAGCAGTACTTC. Its translation is CYSRGSGSEQYF.

The rearrangement uses TRBV3-1 (or the pseudogene TRBV3-2) and TRBJ1-5, with unresolved D. The length of the CDR3 is 15 residues. V was shortened by 0 bases and J by 0 bases, with 6 bases between the two germline ends. The V gene's germline CDR1 is LGHDT and CDR2 YNNKEL (reference sequence). The CDR3: CASSQDTGSNQPQHF. The CDR3 DNA follows: TGTGCCAGCAGCCAAGATACGGGTAGCAATCAGCCCCAGCATTTT.

V usage is TRBV5-6 and J usage is TRBJ2-1, with TRBD2 matching 9 bases. J lost 3 bases, V lost 2 bases, and 6 bases had no gene match. Germline loops: CDR1 SGHDT, CDR2 YYEEEE. The CDR3 extends over 16 amino acids. CDR3 sequence: CASSFSAGGFYNEQFF. The CDR3 coding sequence is TGTGCCAGCAGCTTCTCGGCGGGAGGGTTCTACAATGAGCAGTTCTTC.

The chain couples TRBV19 to TRBJ1-1; 7 nucleotides align to TRBD1. Trimming cost V 6 bases and J 6 bases; bases outside gene matches: 4. CDR1 and CDR2 (germline): LNHDA, SQIVND (reference sequence). This CDR3 comprises 12 residues. This CDR3 is CASRSRGSEAFF. CDR3 DNA sequence: TGTGCCAGTAGGAGCAGGGGGTCTGAAGCTTTCTTT.

V usage is TRBV7-2 and J usage is TRBJ2-7, with D perhaps matching TRBD1 (5 bases). The CDR3 is 14 residues long. The ends were cut back, 2 bases at V and 4 bases at J, with 12 bases in the middle. The germline V gene has CDR1 SGHTA and CDR2 FQGNSA. The CDR3 spells CASSLPESGYEQYF. DNA for the CDR3: TGTGCCAGCAGCTTACCGGAATCAGGGTACGAGCAGTACTTC. Using reference TRBV7-2 and TRBJ2-7 for the parts outside the CDR3, the full variable domain is GAGVSQSPSNKVTEKGKDVELRCDPISGHTALYWYRQSLGQGLEFLIYFQGNSAPDKSGLPSDRFSAERTGGSVSTLTIQRTQQEDSAVYLCASSLPESGYEQYFGPGTRLTVT.

The gene calls are TRBV25-1 and TRBJ1-1; 11 bases map to TRBD1. This CDR3 spans 15 amino acids. CDR1 and CDR2 (germline): MGHDK, SYGVNS. The junction had 4 bases not matched to a gene; V was cut back by 3 bases and J by 4 bases. The CDR3 DNA reads as TGTGCCAGCAGTGATCCCGGGACAGGGGGCACTGAAGCTTTCTTT. It specifies CASSDPGTGGTEAFF.

The rearrangement uses TRBV28 and TRBJ1-1, with 8 bases matching TRBD1. The CDR3 is made up of 14 amino acids. The V and J ends lost 5 bases and 3 bases, in that order; junction bases with no gene match: 5. Germline CDR1 MDHEN, CDR2 SYDVKM. The CDR3 coding sequence is TGTGCCAGCAGTCCCGAGGACAGGGACACTGAAGCTTTCTTT. It codes for CASSPEDRDTEAFF.

With regard to this clone: A single base separates this from a much larger clone, so it may be a read error. The same CDR3 arises from other DNA sequences in this sample as well. This rearrangement joins TRBV6-2 or TRBV6-3 to TRBJ2-7, with TRBD1 matching 7 bases. The V gene's germline CDR1 is MNHEY and CDR2 SVGEGT. This CDR3 spans 13 amino acids. The CDR3 DNA is TGTGCCAGCAGTTACTCGGGACAGTTCGAGCAGTATTTC. Encoded protein: CASSYSGQFEQYF.

J is TRBJ2-4 and V is TRBV28; 7 bases line up with TRBD1. The CDR3 runs 14 residues. Trimming removed 6 bases from V and 1 base from J; junction bases left unmatched: 3. Germline CDR1 reads MDHEN; CDR2 reads SYDVKM. CDR3 nucleotides: TGTGCCAGCAGGACAGGGAACGCCAAAAACATTCAGTACTTC. Protein sequence: CASRTGNAKNIQYF.

This clone was detected only a few times. This chain connects TRBV5-1 to TRBJ1-1; the D is unclear. Trimming took 1 base from V and 1 from J, leaving 20 bases between them. Germline V gene sequence: CDR1 SGHRS, CDR2 YFSETQ. The CDR3 runs to 18 residues. CDR3 sequence (DNA): TGCGCCAGCAGCTTGTTTTTTCCCCCTTCGCAGTCGAACACTGAAGCTTTCTTT. It codes for CASSLFFPPSQSNTEAFF.